This passage covers 30 T cell receptor beta chains from one sample sequenced in a study of T cells in Graves' hyperthyroidism and ophthalmopathy. From RNA transcripts, TCR beta CDR3 regions were amplified. The TCR CDR3 first-round RT-PCR relied on the HTBI primer set. TCRdb itself ran the multiplex PCR reads through MiXCR, one entry per CDR3 protein. Of 300,000 to 400,000 distinct CDR3 sequences detected, around 18% appear once; the ten largest clones hold about 38%. Specimen: blood. These receptors came from a man aged 18-30 years with Graves' ophthalmopathy.

V is TRBV29-1 and J is TRBJ2-5, with 9 nucleotides matching TRBD2. With V trimmed by 3 bases and J by 0 bases, 14 bases remained unmatched. Germline V gene lookup returns CDR1 SQVTM and CDR2 ANQGSEA. The CDR3 runs to 18 residues. The CDR3: CSVDRPSGKTGYQETQYF. The CDR3 DNA follows: TGCAGCGTTGATCGGCCTAGCGGGAAAACGGGGTACCAAGAGACCCAGTACTTC.

This clonotype was observed a handful of times. This sequence joins TRBV19 and TRBJ1-2; no clear D gene. V lost 8 bases to trimming and J lost 5 bases, with 15 bases between them. Germline V CDR1 and CDR2: LNHDA, SQIVND (reference sequence). The CDR3 has 13 amino acids. The CDR3 nucleotides read TGTGCCAGTGGCATTTTCTCGACTTATGGCTACACCTTC. It encodes CASGIFSTYGYTF.

This clonotype was seen at least ten times. The V and J genes are TRBV15 and TRBJ1-2, with 9 bases that match TRBD1. The junction had 9 bases not matched to a gene; V was cut back by 1 base and J by 6 bases. CDR3 size: 16 residues. The germline V gene has CDR1 LNHNV and CDR2 YYDKDF (reference sequence). The CDR3 loop is CATSRAGQGIHDGYTF. In nucleotides, the CDR3 is TGTGCCACCAGCAGAGCCGGACAGGGGATTCACGATGGCTACACCTTC.

This clonotype has ten or more counts. The V gene is TRBV6-2 or TRBV6-3, the J gene TRBJ1-5; the D is unclear. Germline-derived CDR1 and CDR2 are MNHEY and SVGEGT. The CDR3 is 12 residues long. V lost 6 bases and J lost 4, with 7 bases in between. This CDR3 reads CASSQTNQPQHF. The CDR3 nucleotides read TGTGCCAGCAGCCAGACGAATCAGCCCCAGCATTTT.

Comments on this clonotype: It may be a read error: a sequence one base away is much more abundant. This chain uses TRBV3-1 with TRBJ1-4; the D gene is possibly TRBD1 (6 bases). This CDR3 contains 14 residues. The germline V and J ends were trimmed by 1 base and 8 bases, with 11 bases remaining between them. Germline V gene lookup returns CDR1 LGHDT and CDR2 YNNKEL (reference sequence). The CDR3 sequence is CASSQGGAREKLFF. The DNA for the CDR3 is TGTGCCAGCAGCCAAGGGGGGGCGCGAGAAAAACTGTTTTTT. The entire variable domain, with the rest obtained from reference TRBV3-1 and TRBJ1-4, is as follows: DTAVSQTPKYLVTQMGNDKSIKCEQNLGHDTMYWYKQDSKKFLKIMFSYNNKELIINETVPNRFSPKSPDKAHLNLHINSLELGDSAVYFCASSQGGAREKLFFGSGTQLSVL.

This clonotype was counted many times. V gene TRBV28 combines with J gene TRBJ2-7, with 10 bases lining up with TRBD1. V gave up 7 bases and J gave up 3 bases; unmatched junction bases: 15. CDR3 size: 17 residues. In germline, CDR1 is MDHEN, CDR2 SYDVKM. The CDR3 loop reads CASIQFTGTGDRYEQYF. DNA for the CDR3: TGTGCCAGCATTCAGTTTACCGGGACAGGGGATCGCTACGAGCAGTACTTC.

Comments on this clonotype: Its ends do not fully match the called genes, so a read error is possible. The chain recombines TRBV5-8 with TRBJ1-1; TRBD1 might be the D (6 bases). The length of the CDR3 is 13 residues. In germline, CDR1 is SGHTS, CDR2 YDEGEE. The chain's CDR3 is CAGSLGTSVEAFF. DNA for the CDR3: TGTGCCGGCAGTCTCGGGACAAGTGTTGAAGCTTTCTTT.

Many counts were recorded for this clonotype. The gene calls are TRBV5-1 and TRBJ2-5, with 8 bases fitting TRBD1. The CDR3 extends over 16 amino acids. V shed 1 base and J 5 bases; nucleotides not matched to a gene: 10. The V gene's germline CDR1 is SGHRS and CDR2 YFSETQ. CDR3 in amino acids: CASSLSAAGGGETQYF. The DNA of the CDR3 is TGCGCCAGCAGCTTGTCAGCCGCAGGGGGCGGGGAGACCCAGTACTTC.

Turning to this clonotype: The junction differs from germline at one of its ends, possibly a read error. J is TRBJ2-7 and V is TRBV5-5, with 9 bases aligning to TRBD1. This CDR3 spans 13 amino acids. CDR1 and CDR2 from the germline V gene are SGHKS and YYEKEE (reference sequence). CDR3 region: CASSPGTGLEQYF. The CDR3 nucleotides are TGCGCCAGCAGCCCCGGGACAGGGTTGGAGCAGTACTTC.

This clonotype came up many times. V usage is TRBV3-1 and J usage is TRBJ2-1, with D possibly called TRBD1 or TRBD2 (5 bases each). The germline V and J ends were trimmed by 6 bases and 9 bases, with 12 bases remaining between them. Germline V lookup: CDR1 LGHDT, CDR2 YNNKEL (reference sequence). This CDR3 is 12 amino acids long. CDR3 nucleotide sequence: TGTGCCAGCAGGAGAGAGGGGAGTGAGCAGTTCTTC. It is translated as CASRREGSEQFF.

There are a few counts of this clonotype. CDR3 in DNA: TGCGCCAGCAGCTTAAGGACCGATAACACCGGGGAGCTGTTTTTT. Its protein product is CASSLRTDNTGELFF. The chain links TRBV5-1 to TRBJ2-2; D remains unclear. The germline CDR1 and CDR2 sequences are SGHRS and YFSETQ. CDR3 length equals 15 residues. Trimming left V 2 bases short and J 2 bases short, with 10 bases between.

This clonotype appeared many times. The J gene is TRBJ1-2, the V gene TRBV5-1, with D possibly TRBD1 on 6 matching bases. This CDR3 is built from 17 residues. The germline V gene encodes CDR1 SGHRS and CDR2 YFSETQ. Trimming took 0 bases from V and 2 from J, leaving 17 bases between them. CDR3 nucleotide sequence: TGCGCCAGCAGCTTGGACGATGGACAGAAAAGGAACTATGGCTACACCTTC. This gives the protein CASSLDDGQKRNYGYTF.

In its sample, this clonotype was seen many times. The V call is TRBV6-5, the J call TRBJ1-1; D is unresolved. Trimming removed 0 bases at V and 2 bases at J, with 7 bases between. The germline CDR1 and CDR2 sequences are MNHEY and SVGAGI. The CDR3 extends over 14 amino acids. The CDR3 loop is CASSYSKLNTEAFF. DNA for the CDR3: TGTGCCAGCAGTTACTCGAAGCTAAACACTGAAGCTTTCTTT.

The sample holds a few counts of this clonotype. A much larger clone lies a single base off, so this may be a read error. The genes are TRBV12-3 or TRBV12-4 and TRBJ1-1; D perhaps matches TRBD1 (5 bases). V lost 11 bases to trimming and J lost 5 bases, with 21 bases between them. This CDR3 contains 14 residues. The CDR3: CAGKKDTHGTEAFF. CDR3 sequence (DNA): TGTGCCGGCAAAAAGGACACCCACGGAACTGAAGCTTTCTTT.

V usage is TRBV6-1 and J usage is TRBJ1-2; D might be TRBD1 (5 bases). V lost 6 bases and J 1 base, leaving 12 bases between the germline ends. The CDR3 runs 14 residues. CDR1 MNHNS and CDR2 SASEGT come from the germline V gene. The CDR3 reads CASRGVGVNYGYTF. CDR3 nucleotide sequence: TGTGCCAGCAGGGGGGTTGGAGTTAACTATGGCTACACCTTC.

This clonotype was observed many times. J is TRBJ1-4 and V is TRBV2, with D hard to call. V lost 7 bases to trimming and J lost 7 bases, with 19 bases between them. Germline V gene sequence: CDR1 SNHLY, CDR2 FYNNEI. This CDR3 is 15 amino acids long. The CDR3 DNA sequence: TGTGCCAGCAAAAGGGTAGCCACCGGAGGTGAAAAACTGTTTTTT. Residues: CASKRVATGGEKLFF.

There are many counts of this clonotype. This sequence joins TRBV18 and TRBJ1-4; no definite D call. The CDR3 is 14 amino acids. The germline V gene has CDR1 KGHSH and CDR2 LQKENI. V gave up 0 bases and J gave up 8 bases, with 10 bases separating them. Written as DNA, the CDR3 is TGTGCCAGCTCACCACCACGGGTACGAGAAAAACTGTTTTTT. It specifies CASSPPRVREKLFF.

In this sample, this clonotype turned up many times. The V gene is TRBV2, the J gene TRBJ2-3; the match to TRBD1 covers 10 bases. Germline values: CDR1 SNHLY, CDR2 FYNNEI. Trimming at V came to 7 bases and at J to 3 bases, leaving 4 bases not matched to a gene. The CDR3 is 14 residues long. The CDR3 sequence is CASKWDRGTDTQYF. The CDR3 bases are TGTGCCAGCAAATGGGACAGGGGTACAGATACGCAGTATTTT.

This clonotype was counted ten times or more. This chain connects TRBV28 to TRBJ2-7, with TRBD1 matching 12 bases. Germline-derived CDR1 and CDR2 are MDHEN and SYDVKM. This CDR3 has 15 amino acids. The V gene end was trimmed by 4 bases and the J gene end by 3 bases; junction bases not matched to a gene: 4. The DNA of the CDR3 is TGTGCCAGCAGTTCTGGGACAGGGGGCGGCTACGAGCAGTACTTC. Its protein product is CASSSGTGGGYEQYF.

Remarks on this clonotype: Compared with germline, one end of the junction differs, possibly owing to a read error. The chain combines TRBV5-4 with TRBJ2-7; either TRBD1 or TRBD2 may supply D (5 bases each). Per germline, CDR1 SGHNT and CDR2 YYREEE (reference sequence). This CDR3 has 14 residues. The CDR3 DNA reads TGTGTCAGCAGCCTAGGGGACCAACCCTACGAGCAGTACTTC. It yields the protein CVSSLGDQPYEQYF. The full variable domain, its missing parts supplied by reference TRBV5-4 and TRBJ2-7, is ETGVTQSPTHLIKTRGQQVTLRCSSQSGHNTVSWYQQALGQGPQFIFQYYREEENGRGNFPPRFSGLQFPNYSSELNVNALELDDSALYLCVSSLGDQPYEQYFGPGTRLTVT.

This clonotype was observed many times. The chain couples TRBV2 to TRBJ2-3; D possibly matches TRBD1 or TRBD2 (7 bases each). V shed 6 bases and J shed 6 bases, with 16 bases lying between them. The CDR3 runs 14 residues. Germline CDR1 reads SNHLY; CDR2 reads FYNNEI. This chain's CDR3 is CASSLQGGADTQYF. Here the CDR3 DNA reads TGTGCCAGCAGCCTTCAGGGGGGGGCGGATACGCAGTATTTT.

The V call is TRBV9, the J call TRBJ2-4; a weak D match, TRBD1 (6 bases). The CDR3 length is 15 residues. The V end was cut by 0 bases, the J end by 8 bases, with 15 bases between. CDR1 and CDR2 from the germline V gene are SGDLS and YYNGEE. This chain's CDR3 is CASSVGYGGEDIQYF. The CDR3 region has the DNA TGTGCCAGCAGCGTAGGTTATGGGGGCGAGGACATTCAGTACTTC. Based on the CDR3 plus reference TRBV9 and TRBJ2-4, the full variable domain is DSGVTQTPKHLITATGQRVTLRCSPRSGDLSVYWYQQSLDQGLQFLIQYYNGEERAKGNILERFSAQQFPDLHSELNLSSLELGDSALYFCASSVGYGGEDIQYFGAGTRLSVL.

This clonotype was counted a few times. The chain links TRBV10-2 to TRBJ1-2; a possible D gene is TRBD1 (6 bases). V was cut by 0 bases and J by 6 bases, with 17 bases left in between. The CDR3 sequence is 16 residues long. Per the germline V gene, CDR1 is WSHSY and CDR2 is SAAADI. The CDR3 sequence: CASSESATGRQNGYTF. CDR3 nucleotides: TGCGCCAGCAGTGAGTCAGCGACAGGCCGGCAAAATGGCTACACCTTC.

Ten or more counts support this clonotype. The chain carries TRBV20-1 and TRBJ2-5, with TRBD2 matching over 12 bases. J was trimmed by 1 base and V by 5 bases; bases with no gene match: 14. The length of the CDR3 is 18 residues. Germline V gives CDR1 DFQATT, CDR2 SNEGSKA (reference sequence). Here the CDR3 reads CSASGSGLAGVSQETQYF. The CDR3 nucleotides read TGCAGTGCTTCAGGATCGGGACTAGCGGGTGTAAGCCAAGAGACCCAGTACTTC.

There are many counts of this clonotype. The rearrangement joins TRBV29-1 to TRBJ1-1; 9 bases are shared with TRBD1. This CDR3 has 14 residues. The germline CDR1 and CDR2 sequences are SQVTM and ANQGSEA. J gave up 2 bases and V 7 bases, and 8 bases lay outside the gene matches. CDR3 in amino acids: CSGGTGSFNTEAFF. The CDR3 bases are TGCAGCGGCGGGACAGGGAGTTTCAACACTGAAGCTTTCTTT.

About this clonotype itself: Being one base from a much bigger clone, this may be a read error. The rearrangement links TRBV5-1 to TRBJ2-3, with D possibly being TRBD2 (5 bases). The CDR3 is 13 residues long. Trimming stripped 3 bases from V and 1 base from J, with 6 bases between. Germline-derived CDR1 and CDR2 are SGHRS and YFSETQ. Here the CDR3 reads CASSSEGTDTQYF. CDR3 DNA: TGCGCCAGCAGCTCGGAGGGCACAGATACGCAGTATTTT.

In this sample, this clonotype turned up many times. This rearrangement joins TRBV2 to TRBJ2-2; TRBD1 or TRBD2 may be the D gene (5 bases each). This CDR3 contains 15 residues. Trimming removed 2 bases from V and 6 bases from J, with 13 bases in between. CDR1 is SNHLY and CDR2 is FYNNEI in the germline V gene. The CDR3: CASSEWGQGAGELFF. The CDR3, as DNA: TGTGCCAGCAGTGAATGGGGCCAGGGAGCCGGGGAGCTGTTTTTT.

As for this clonotype: A read error may explain this, as a much larger clone is one base away. This chain connects TRBV9 to TRBJ2-5, with D unresolved. From germline, CDR1 is SGDLS and CDR2 YYNGEE. V dropped 3 bases and J dropped 0 bases, with 9 bases sitting between them. The CDR3 length is 14 residues. The CDR3 DNA reads as TGTGCCAGCAGCGGCCGGACGGACCAAGAGACCCAGTACTTC. Translation: CASSGRTDQETQYF.

As concerns this clonotype: A clone one base away is much larger, so this may be a read error. This chain links TRBV11-2 with TRBJ1-6; D is ambiguous. Trimming left V 0 bases short and J 14 bases short, with 17 bases between. Germline loops: CDR1 SGHAT, CDR2 FQNNGV. The CDR3 covers 15 residues. The CDR3 nucleotides are TGTGCCAGCAGCTTAGATATCGTCGAGCTTTCGTCCCTCCACTTT. Translation gives CASSLDIVELSSLHF.

At least ten counts were recorded for this clonotype. The chain has TRBV4-1 and TRBJ1-1; no clear D gene. The V end was cut by 3 bases, the J end by 6 bases, with 11 bases between. This CDR3 spans 13 amino acids. Germline CDR1 reads MGHRA; CDR2 reads YSYEKL. The DNA of the CDR3 is TGCGCCAGCAGCCAGTCGTTAGAGGCTGAAGCTTTCTTT. It codes for CASSQSLEAEAFF.